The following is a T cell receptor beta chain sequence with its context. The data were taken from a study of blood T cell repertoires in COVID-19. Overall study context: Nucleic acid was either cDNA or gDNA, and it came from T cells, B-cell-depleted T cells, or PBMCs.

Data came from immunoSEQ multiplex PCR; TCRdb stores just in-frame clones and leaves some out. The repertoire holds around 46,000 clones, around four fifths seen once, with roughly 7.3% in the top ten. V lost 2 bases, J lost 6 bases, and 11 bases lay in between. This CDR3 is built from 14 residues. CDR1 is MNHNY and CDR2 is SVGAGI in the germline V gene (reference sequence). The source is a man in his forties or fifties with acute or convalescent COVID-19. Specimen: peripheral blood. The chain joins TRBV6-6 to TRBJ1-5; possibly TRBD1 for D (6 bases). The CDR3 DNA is TGTGCCAGCAGTTACCCAAGCAGGGGTCAGCCCCAGCATTTT. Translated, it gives CASSYPSRGQPQHF.